Detailed here is one T cell receptor (beta chain). Its antigen is unknown. These data belong to a study of vaccination and CD4 T cells after COVID-19. Findings of the study overall: Median SARS-CoV-2-reactive clonotype numbers went from 21 to 38; this increase was not significant.

Germline CDR1 and CDR2: LGHNA and YSLEER. The CDR3 covers 16 residues. With 0 bases removed from V and 6 bases from J, the gap between germline ends came to 12 bases. Treatment reported: roughly ten-day PBMC culture with coronavirus spike peptide pools or control peptides (ViraFEST assay). ViraFEST sequenced TCRs after peptide-pool expansion of antigen-specific T cells. Cultured CD4+ T cells had their DNA profiled by the Oncomine TCR Beta short-read assay. One entry per CDR3 protein, called by TCRdb with MiXCR from the PCR reads. The data hold roughly 15,000 distinct CDR3 sequences, with 43% observed a single time.

The sequence was obtained from a human donor who had recovered from COVID-19. Sequencing was done on a sample of CD4+ T cells from blood, cultured in vitro. The genes are TRBV4-3 and TRBJ1-6, with D maybe TRBD1 (6 bases). CDR3 DNA: TGCGCCAGCAGCCAAGATCCGGAGGGGGGTAATTCACCCCTCCACTTT. As protein: CASSQDPEGGNSPLHF.